This T cell receptor (beta chain) was sequenced during a study of blood T cell repertoires in COVID-19. Across the study: Some COVID-19 samples were acute and others convalescent; all came from the United States, Italy and Spain.

CDR1 is MDHEN and CDR2 is SYDVKM in the germline V gene. This CDR3 contains 15 residues. Trimming removed 3 bases from V and 5 bases from J, with 16 bases in between. Original processing methods: Researchers report that nucleated cell counts were estimated from reference gene primer amplification. Only in-frame clones appear in the TCRdb table, and some are missing; sequencing was by immunoSEQ multiplex PCR. V, J and clone size are taken as reported in that table, and D and trimming were inferred from the DNA itself. The sample has 50,000 to 55,000 clones; 89% are singletons. The source is a man aged 55 to 69 with active COVID-19. The chain uses TRBV28 and TRBJ2-5; perhaps TRBD2 as D (6 bases). Input material: peripheral blood. The CDR3 region is CASSFWDFQKETQYF. CDR3 coding DNA: TGTGCCAGCAGTTTTTGGGACTTCCAGAAGGAGACCCAGTACTTC.